A selection of T cell receptor beta chains follows, all from one sample in a study of T cell changes during pregnancy in multiple sclerosis. Some clones are missing from TCRdb's copy, which holds only in-frame ones; the method was immunoSEQ multiplex PCR. The sample has more than 65,000 clones; approximately 90% are singletons. This specimen was peripheral blood, taken in the first trimester of pregnancy. The receptors shown here come from a female donor with multiple sclerosis, enrolled in a pregnancy study. The conserved cysteine and the conserved F or W are not part of the CDR3 here.

J gene: TRBJ1-2
V gene: TRBV7-9
CDR3 protein: ASSLANGQGYT

J gene: TRBJ2-7
V gene: TRBV28
CDR3 protein: ASSLAGASGSYEQY

J gene: TRBJ2-2
V gene: TRBV7-6
CDR3 protein: ASSLVQSGTGELF

J gene: TRBJ1-1
V gene: TRBV7-2
CDR3 protein: ASSLQGNTEAF

J gene: TRBJ2-3
V gene: TRBV29-1
CDR3 protein: SVPTSGSTDTQY

J gene: TRBJ1-1
V gene: TRBV29-1
CDR3 protein: SVGPGGTEAF

J gene: TRBJ2-7
V gene: TRBV4-1
CDR3 protein: ASSQEPPSGATYEQY

J gene: TRBJ1-5
V gene: TRBV28
CDR3 protein: ASSTGLSNQPQH

J gene: TRBJ2-7
V gene: TRBV11-2
CDR3 protein: ASSLDYSERGNYEQY

J gene: TRBJ1-4
V gene: TRBV2
CDR3 protein: AGNPGQPNEKLF

J gene: TRBJ2-3
V gene: TRBV6-4
CDR3 protein: ASSPSGGATDTQY

J gene: TRBJ1-1
V gene: TRBV27
CDR3 protein: ASRQGGNTEAF

J gene: TRBJ1-1
V gene: TRBV15
CDR3 protein: ATSRPEQGTVEAF

J gene: TRBJ2-7
V gene: TRBV7-8
CDR3 protein: ASSMGQAYEQY

J gene: TRBJ2-3
V gene: TRBV28
CDR3 protein: ATGGSTDTQY

J gene: TRBJ2-7
V gene: TRBV27
CDR3 protein: ASSLRRTGTYEQY

J gene: TRBJ2-7
V gene: TRBV30
CDR3 protein: AWDRQGTFFEQY

J gene: TRBJ2-5
V gene: TRBV7-8
CDR3 protein: ASIPDLKGLAGRGQETQY

J gene: TRBJ1-4
V gene: TRBV5-1
CDR3 protein: ASSPTGGEKLF

J gene: TRBJ1-2
V gene: TRBV19
CDR3 protein: ASSLQGANYGYT